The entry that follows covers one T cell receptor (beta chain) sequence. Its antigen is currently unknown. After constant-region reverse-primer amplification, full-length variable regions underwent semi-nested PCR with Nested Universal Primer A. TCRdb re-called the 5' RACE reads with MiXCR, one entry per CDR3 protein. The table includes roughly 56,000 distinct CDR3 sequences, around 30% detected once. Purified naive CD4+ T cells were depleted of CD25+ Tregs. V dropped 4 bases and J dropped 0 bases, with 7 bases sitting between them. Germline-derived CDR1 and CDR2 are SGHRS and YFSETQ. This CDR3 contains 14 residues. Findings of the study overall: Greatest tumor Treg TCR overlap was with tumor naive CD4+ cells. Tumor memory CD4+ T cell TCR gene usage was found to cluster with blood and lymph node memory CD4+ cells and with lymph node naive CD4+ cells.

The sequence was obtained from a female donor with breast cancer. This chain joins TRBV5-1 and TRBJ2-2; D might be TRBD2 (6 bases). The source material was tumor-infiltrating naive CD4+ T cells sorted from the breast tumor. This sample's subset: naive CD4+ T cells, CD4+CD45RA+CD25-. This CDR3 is CASSAGSNTGELFF. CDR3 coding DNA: TGCGCCAGCAGCGCGGGATCGAACACCGGGGAGCTGTTTTTT.